This T cell receptor (beta chain) was sequenced for a study of blood T cell repertoires in COVID-19. Generated by immunoSEQ multiplex PCR, the TCRdb table keeps only in-frame clones and is missing some. The sample comprises 130,000 or so clones, 80% to 90% of which are singletons, and roughly a quarter rests with the top ten. Unmatched junction bases numbered 5, after V lost 3 bases and J lost 0 bases. Germline CDR1 reads SNHLY; CDR2 reads FYNNEI. The CDR3 spans 16 residues. V and J are TRBV2 and TRBJ1-5, with 7 bases that match TRBD1. The specimen was peripheral blood. This sequence originates from a man in his sixties or seventies with active or convalescent COVID-19. CDR3 bases: TGTGCCAGCAGTGAGGACAGGTTGTATAGCAATCAGCCCCAGCATTTT. Translating gives CASSEDRLYSNQPQHF.